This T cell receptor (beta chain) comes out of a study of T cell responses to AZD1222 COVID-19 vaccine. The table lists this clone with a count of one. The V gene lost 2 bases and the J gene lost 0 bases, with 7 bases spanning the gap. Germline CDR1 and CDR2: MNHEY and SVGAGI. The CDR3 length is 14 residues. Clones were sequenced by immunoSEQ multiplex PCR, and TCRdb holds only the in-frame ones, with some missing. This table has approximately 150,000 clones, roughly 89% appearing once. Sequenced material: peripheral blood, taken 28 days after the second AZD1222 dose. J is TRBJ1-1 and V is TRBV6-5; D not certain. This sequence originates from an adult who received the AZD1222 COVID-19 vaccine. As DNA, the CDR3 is TGTGCCAGCAGTTACGGACGGATGAACACTGAAGCTTTCTTT. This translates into CASSYGRMNTEAFF.